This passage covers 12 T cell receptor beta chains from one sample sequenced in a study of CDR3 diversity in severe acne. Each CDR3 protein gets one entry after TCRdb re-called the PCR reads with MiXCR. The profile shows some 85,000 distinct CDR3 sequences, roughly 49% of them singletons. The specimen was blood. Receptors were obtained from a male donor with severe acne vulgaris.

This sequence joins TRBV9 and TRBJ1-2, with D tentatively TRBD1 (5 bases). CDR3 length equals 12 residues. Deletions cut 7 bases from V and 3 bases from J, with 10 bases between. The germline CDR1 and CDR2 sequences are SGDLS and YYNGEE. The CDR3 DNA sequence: TGTGCCAGCGGATGGGGGGACTATGGCTACACCTTC. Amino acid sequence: CASGWGDYGYTF.

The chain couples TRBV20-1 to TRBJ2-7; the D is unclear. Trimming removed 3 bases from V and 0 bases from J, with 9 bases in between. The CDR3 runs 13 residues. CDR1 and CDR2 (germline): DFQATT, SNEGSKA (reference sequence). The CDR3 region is CSARGYSSYEQYF. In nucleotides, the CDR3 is TGCAGTGCTAGGGGTTACAGCTCCTACGAGCAGTACTTC.

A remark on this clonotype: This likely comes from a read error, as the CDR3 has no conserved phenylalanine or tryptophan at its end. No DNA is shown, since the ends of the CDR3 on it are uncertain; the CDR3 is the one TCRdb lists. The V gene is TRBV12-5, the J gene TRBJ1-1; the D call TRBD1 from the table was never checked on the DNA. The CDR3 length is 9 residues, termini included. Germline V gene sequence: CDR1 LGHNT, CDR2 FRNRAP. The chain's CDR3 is CASGEHRGS.

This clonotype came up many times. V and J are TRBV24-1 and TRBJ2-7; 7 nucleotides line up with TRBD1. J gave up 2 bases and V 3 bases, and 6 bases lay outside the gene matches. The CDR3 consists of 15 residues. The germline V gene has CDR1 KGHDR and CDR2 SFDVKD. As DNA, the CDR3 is TGTGCCACCAGTGATCCCGGGACAGCCCCCTACGAGCAGTACTTC. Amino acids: CATSDPGTAPYEQYF.

CDR3 bases: TGTGCCAGCAGCCCAGAGGCCCAGGAGGGCACAGATACGCAGCATTTT. Residues: CASSPEAQEGTDTQHF. The V and J genes are TRBV5-6 and TRBJ2-3; no reliable D call. Gene TRBJ1-5 matches the end of the DNA better, so the J call may be wrong. Germline V CDR1 and CDR2: SGHDT, YYEEEE. The CDR3 spans 16 residues.

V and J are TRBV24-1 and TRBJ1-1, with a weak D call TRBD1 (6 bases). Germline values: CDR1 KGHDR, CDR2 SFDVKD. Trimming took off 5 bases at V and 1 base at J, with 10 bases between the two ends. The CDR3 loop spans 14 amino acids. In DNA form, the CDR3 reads TGTGCCACCAGTGTGGACAGAGAGAACACTGAAGCTTTCTTT. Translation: CATSVDRENTEAFF.

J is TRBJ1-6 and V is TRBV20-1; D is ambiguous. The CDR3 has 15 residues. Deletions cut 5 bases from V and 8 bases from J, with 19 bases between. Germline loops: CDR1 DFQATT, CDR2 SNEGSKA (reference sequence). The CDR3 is CSAGRKDLAYSPLHF. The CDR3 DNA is TGCAGTGCTGGCCGAAAGGACCTCGCCTATTCACCCCTCCACTTT.

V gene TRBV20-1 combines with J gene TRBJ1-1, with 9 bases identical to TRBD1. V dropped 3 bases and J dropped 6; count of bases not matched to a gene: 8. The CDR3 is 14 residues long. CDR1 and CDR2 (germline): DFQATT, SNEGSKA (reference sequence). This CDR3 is CSARDRDREAEAFF. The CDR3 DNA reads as TGCAGTGCTAGGGACCGGGACAGGGAAGCTGAAGCTTTCTTT.

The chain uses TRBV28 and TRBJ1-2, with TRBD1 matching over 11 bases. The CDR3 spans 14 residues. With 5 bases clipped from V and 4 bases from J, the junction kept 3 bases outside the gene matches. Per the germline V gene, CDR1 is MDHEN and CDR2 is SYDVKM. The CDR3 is CASSMGQGGYGYTF. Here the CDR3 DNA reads TGTGCCAGCAGTATGGGACAGGGGGGCTATGGCTACACCTTC.

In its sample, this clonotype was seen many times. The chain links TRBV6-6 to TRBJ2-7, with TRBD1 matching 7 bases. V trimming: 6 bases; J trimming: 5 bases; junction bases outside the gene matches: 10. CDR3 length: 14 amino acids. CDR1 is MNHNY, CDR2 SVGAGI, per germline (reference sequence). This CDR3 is CASSLSGTDHEQYF. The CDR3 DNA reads TGTGCCAGCAGCCTATCCGGGACAGACCACGAGCAGTACTTC.

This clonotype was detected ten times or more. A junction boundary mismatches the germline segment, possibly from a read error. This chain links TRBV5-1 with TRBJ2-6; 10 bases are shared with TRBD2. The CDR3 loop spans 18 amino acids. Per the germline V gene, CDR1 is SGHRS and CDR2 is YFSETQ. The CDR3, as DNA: TGCGCCAGCACCTTGACCGGACTAGCGGCTCCTGGGGCCAACGTCCTGACTTTC. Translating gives CASTLTGLAAPGANVLTF.

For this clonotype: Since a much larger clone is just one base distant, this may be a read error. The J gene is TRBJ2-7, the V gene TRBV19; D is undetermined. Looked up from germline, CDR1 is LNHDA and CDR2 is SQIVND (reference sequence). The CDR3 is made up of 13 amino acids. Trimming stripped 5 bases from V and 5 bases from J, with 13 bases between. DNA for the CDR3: TGTGCCAGTAGTCTCTACAGTACCCACGAGCAGTACTTC. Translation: CASSLYSTHEQYF. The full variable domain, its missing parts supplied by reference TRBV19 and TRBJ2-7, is DGGITQSPKYLFRKEGQNVTLSCEQNLNHDAMYWYRQDPGQGLRLIYYSQIVNDFQKGDIAEGYSVSREKKESFPLTVTSAQKNPTAFYLCASSLYSTHEQYFGPGTRLTVT.